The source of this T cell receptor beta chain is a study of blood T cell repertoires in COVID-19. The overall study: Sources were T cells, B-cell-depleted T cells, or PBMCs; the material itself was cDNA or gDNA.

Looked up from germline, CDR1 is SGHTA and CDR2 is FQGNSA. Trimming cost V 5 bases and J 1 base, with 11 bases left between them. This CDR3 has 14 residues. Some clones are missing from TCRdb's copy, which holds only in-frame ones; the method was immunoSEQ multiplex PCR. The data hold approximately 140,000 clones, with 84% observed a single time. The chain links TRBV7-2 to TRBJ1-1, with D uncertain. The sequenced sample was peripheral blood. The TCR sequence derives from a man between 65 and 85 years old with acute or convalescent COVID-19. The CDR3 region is CASSIQSRNTEAFF. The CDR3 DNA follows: TGTGCCAGCAGCATACAGTCACGGAACACTGAAGCTTTCTTT.